The sequence of this T cell receptor beta chain was determined in a study of blood T cells in healthy people across ages. This clonotype was seen only a few times. PCR was performed a second time for roughly 7 to 11 cycles using a sample-barcoded 5' primer and a J-beta primer mix. TCRdb reprocessed the 5' RACE reads via MiXCR and lists one record per CDR3 protein. The sample holds over a million distinct CDR3 sequences, 35% to 55% seen once. V was pared by 2 bases and J by 13 bases, with 9 bases between. The CDR3 has 11 amino acids. CDR1 is LGHDT, CDR2 YNNKEL, per germline (reference sequence). This clonotype was obtained from an older woman in good health. The genes are TRBV3-1 and TRBJ2-1; D is uncertain. The sample consisted of blood. CDR3 in amino acids: CASSQMWSQFF. The CDR3 coding sequence is TGTGCCAGCAGCCAAATGTGGAGCCAGTTCTTC.